One sample yielded the 5 T cell receptor beta chains listed below, sequenced in a study of Ad26.COV2.S vaccination and SARS-CoV-2 variants listed by TCRdb under 2021. The meaning of the sample's treatment or condition label: some 19 received Ad26.COV2.S at low or high dose, single or two shots; several received placebo; per-sample allocation not given. Repertoires of vaccine and placebo recipients were sequenced from samples taken on day 63 after the first injection. The library was produced with the immunoSEQ multiplex PCR assay. TCRdb took this table from immuneACCESS and kept in-frame rearrangements with V and J called. Such tables lack part of the clones; where checked against another copy, unresolved V genes explain under half of the gap, and the rest is unexplained. This sample lists roughly 320,000 clones; around four fifths were detected once. The ten largest clones capture 2% to 2.5% of the sample.

Here the sequenced sample was peripheral blood, taken in a trial of Ad26.COV2.S vaccine versus placebo. These TCRs come from a person between 18 and 65 years old who received the Ad26.COV2.S COVID-19 vaccine or a placebo.

The count of this clone is one. The sample has other DNA sequences that encode this CDR3 too. V usage is TRBV7-3 and J usage is TRBJ2-3, with D unresolved. The CDR3 totals 12 residues. Between the trimmed V and J ends, which lost 4 bases and 2 bases, there was a span of 4 bases. CDR1 is SGHTA and CDR2 is FQGTGA in the germline V gene. The CDR3: CASSSTTDTQYF. The CDR3, as DNA: TGTGCCAGCAGCTCGACCACAGATACGCAGTATTTT.

This clone was observed a handful of times. Germline is not matched at one junction end, which may reflect a read error. This chain uses TRBV18 with TRBJ1-1, with D maybe TRBD1 (6 bases). This CDR3 has 12 amino acids. Germline assignment: CDR1 KGHSH and CDR2 LQKENI. CDR3 coding DNA: TGTGCCAGCTCCCCACAGGGTTCCGAAGCTTTCTTT. It codes for CASSPQGSEAFF. The whole variable domain, remainder taken from reference TRBV18 and TRBJ1-1, is NAGVMQNPRHLVRRRGQEARLRCSPMKGHSHVYWYRQLPEEGLKFMVYLQKENIIDESGMPKERFSAEFPKEGPSILRIQQVVRGDSAAYFCASSPQGSEAFFGQGTRLTVV.

V usage is TRBV6-5 and J usage is TRBJ1-6, with D hard to call. V lost 5 bases to trimming and J lost 14 bases, with 10 bases between them. Germline CDR1 and CDR2: MNHEY and SVGAGI. The length of the CDR3 is 11 residues. CDR3 DNA sequence: TGTGCCAGCAGTCCCCGTGAGGCCCTCCACTTT. This sequence encodes CASSPREALHF.

The chain combines TRBV9 with TRBJ2-2, with 7 bases identical to TRBD1. Losses at the gene ends were 3 bases for V and 5 bases for J; bases not matched to a gene: 10. The CDR3 sequence is 16 residues long. Looked up from germline, CDR1 is SGDLS and CDR2 is YYNGEE. CDR3 amino acids: CASSAPSTGVTGELFF. In DNA, the CDR3 is TGTGCCAGCAGCGCACCTAGTACAGGGGTAACCGGGGAGCTGTTTTTT.

The V call is TRBV27, the J call TRBJ2-2, with D hard to call. The CDR3 has 14 residues. The ends were cut back, 6 bases at V and 4 bases at J, with 12 bases in the middle. Per germline, CDR1 MNHEY and CDR2 SMNVEV (reference sequence). This CDR3 is CASSLRVLTGELFF. The CDR3 DNA is TGTGCCAGCAGCCTCCGGGTCCTCACCGGGGAGCTGTTTTTT.